This T cell receptor (beta chain) comes out of a study of T cell responses to AZD1222 COVID-19 vaccine. Across the whole study: Timing groups of about 4 and about 12 weeks for second doses were pooled.

TCRdb's copy holds only in-frame clones and misses some; the assay was immunoSEQ multiplex PCR. The data show 150,000 to 200,000 clones, around 94% seen once. Germline V CDR1 and CDR2: LGHDT, YNNKEL (reference sequence). The length of the CDR3 is 20 residues. The ends lost 0 bases at V and 4 bases at J; junction bases unmatched: 17. This sequence joins TRBV3-1 (or the pseudogene TRBV3-2) and TRBJ2-1, with 8 bases lining up with TRBD1. The sample in question was peripheral blood, obtained on day 0 of AZD1222 vaccination. The clonotype originates from an adult in good health. The CDR3, as DNA: TGTGCCAGCAGCCAAGATCTACGGCGTCGGGCAGGGGGCCGGTACAATGAGCAGTTCTTC. This translates into CASSQDLRRRAGGRYNEQFF.